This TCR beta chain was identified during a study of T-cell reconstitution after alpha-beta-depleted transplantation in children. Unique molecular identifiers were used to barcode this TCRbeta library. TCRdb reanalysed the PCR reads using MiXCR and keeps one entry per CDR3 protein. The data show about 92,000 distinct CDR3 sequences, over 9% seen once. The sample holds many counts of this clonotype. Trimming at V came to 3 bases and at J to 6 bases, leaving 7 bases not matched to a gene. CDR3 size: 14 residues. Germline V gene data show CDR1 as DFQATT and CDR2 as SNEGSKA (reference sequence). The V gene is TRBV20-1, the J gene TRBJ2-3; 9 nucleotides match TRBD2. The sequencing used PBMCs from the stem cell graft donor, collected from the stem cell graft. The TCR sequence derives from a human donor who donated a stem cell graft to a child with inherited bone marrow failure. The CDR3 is CSASERGDVDTQYF. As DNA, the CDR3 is TGCAGTGCTAGTGAGCGGGGGGATGTGGATACGCAGTATTTT.